The T cell receptor (beta chain) described here comes from a study of siplizumab effects on memory and regulatory T cells. The repertoire was sequenced with immunoSEQ multiplex PCR; TCRdb's copy has only in-frame clones and lacks some. The sample yields 99,000 or so clones, 90% to 95% seen once. Study-wide results and limits: About 75-95% of proliferating CD4+ or CD8+ clones had no assignable naive or memory phenotype. Unstimulated subsets captured only a minor fraction of alloreactive clones. Naive T cells were seemingly more diverse than memory cells, and major contributions to the alloresponse seemed to be made by them.

A word on this clone: What it binds is not known.

The sequence came from a human donor in good health. The sample was CD4+ T cells sorted from blood.

The CDR3 region is CASYSSGTYEQYF. For the CDR3, the DNA is TGTGCCAGCTATTCTAGCGGAACCTACGAGCAGTACTTC. This chain uses TRBV6-6 with TRBJ2-7, with 7 bases that match TRBD2. The CDR3 is 13 residues long. Looked up from germline, CDR1 is MNHNY and CDR2 is SVGAGI (reference sequence). Trimming took 8 bases from V and 2 from J; bases not matched to a gene: 6.